This T cell receptor (beta chain) emerged from a study of OX40 agonist ivuxolimab in advanced cancers. Whole-study results and caveats: CD4+ T cells averaged fewer expanded clones than CD8+ T cells.

TCRdb's copy holds only in-frame clones and misses some; the assay was immunoSEQ multiplex PCR. The sample lists roughly 48,000 clones, approximately 90% occurring once. V lost 0 bases, J lost 6 bases, and 2 bases stayed unmatched. The CDR3 spans 14 residues. Germline CDR1 and CDR2: SGDLS and YYNGEE. This clone was detected only once. Its antigen is still unknown. This clonotype was sampled from an adult with an advanced solid tumor such as melanoma, head and neck, liver or kidney cancer. J is TRBJ1-2 and V is TRBV9, with 10 bases aligning to TRBD1. The sequenced sample was CD4+ or CD8+ T cells sorted from blood, obtained in a trial of the OX40 agonist ivuxolimab. The CDR3 bases are TGTGCCAGCAGCGTAGCTGGGACAGGGGATGGCTACACCTTC. Translation gives CASSVAGTGDGYTF.